A selection of T cell receptor beta chains follows, all from one sample in a study of blood T cell repertoires in COVID-19. The table came from immunoSEQ multiplex PCR; TCRdb's copy has only in-frame clones and leaves some out. The table has 200,000 to 300,000 clones, about 86% seen once. The sample taken for sequencing was PBMCs or T cells enriched from blood (not recorded which). The receptor source for this set is a woman aged 40 to 49 with acute COVID-19. Both conserved end residues are part of each CDR3. A D gene is named only where the DNA matches it firmly. Size tells how often a clone was seen (once, few, many) or the class of an expanded clone, and some rows leave it out.

J,D,size,V,CDR3,DNA
TRBJ2-2,TRBD2,.,TRBV7-8,CASTQSPSGLTGELFF,TGTGCCAGCACCCAGAGTCCTAGCGGGCTCACCGGGGAGCTGTTTTTT
TRBJ2-1,TRBD1,.,TRBV2,CASRTGQGANNEQFF,TGTGCCAGCAGGACCGGACAGGGGGCGAATAATGAGCAGTTCTTC
TRBJ1-2,.,.,TRBV28,CASSSEGDGYTF,TGTGCCAGCAGTTCCGAGGGTGACGGCTACACCTTC
TRBJ1-4,.,.,TRBV4-2,CASSQDYGRGEKLFF,TGTGCCAGCAGCCAAGATTATGGTAGGGGTGAAAAACTGTTTTTT
TRBJ2-2,TRBD2,.,TRBV19,CASSTGLAGANTGELFF,TGTGCCAGTAGTACGGGACTAGCGGGAGCGAACACCGGGGAGCTGTTTTTT
TRBJ2-2,.,.,TRBV7-3,CASSPHVGGTGELFF,TGTGCCAGCAGCCCTCATGTCGGCGGCACCGGGGAGCTGTTTTTT
TRBJ2-3,.,.,TRBV7-3,CASSLLGGSSTDTQYF,TGTGCCAGCAGCTTACTTGGAGGCAGTAGCACAGATACGCAGTATTTT
TRBJ2-7,TRBD2,.,TRBV25-1,CASRAGTSEYF,TGTGCCAGCAGGGCCGGGACTAGTGAGTACTTC
TRBJ2-3,TRBD1,.,TRBV5-4,CASTSGGTGADTQYF,TGTGCCAGCACCTCAGGCGGGACAGGGGCAGATACGCAGTATTTT
TRBJ1-1,.,.,TRBV7-6,CASSSLGHLNTEAFF,TGTGCCAGCAGCTCTTTGGGACACCTAAACACTGAAGCTTTCTTT
TRBJ2-1,TRBD2,.,TRBV7-6,CASSPGLAGDEQFF,TGTGCCAGCAGCCCTGGACTAGCGGGAGATGAGCAGTTCTTC
TRBJ2-5,.,.,TRBV4-1,CASSQVHRAQETQYF,TGCGCCAGCAGCCAGGTACACAGGGCTCAAGAGACCCAGTACTTC
TRBJ2-1,.,.,TRBV11-2,CASSLDWTIHSTGEQFF,TGTGCCAGCAGCTTAGATTGGACTATCCACAGTACGGGTGAGCAGTTCTTC
TRBJ1-1,TRBD1,.,TRBV5-1,CASSSTGGTDTEAFF,TGCGCCAGCAGCTCGACAGGGGGCACGGACACTGAAGCTTTCTTT
TRBJ2-3,.,.,TRBV5-1,CASSLEEARGTDTQYF,TGCGCCAGCAGCTTGGAGGAGGCCCGGGGAACAGATACGCAGTATTTT
TRBJ2-1,TRBD2,once,TRBV27,CASRVELAGYYNEQFF,TGTGCCAGCAGGGTGGAACTAGCGGGGTACTACAATGAGCAGTTCTTC
TRBJ2-2,TRBD1,.,TRBV7-3,CASSGNPGQGTGELFF,TGTGCCAGCAGTGGTAACCCGGGACAGGGCACCGGGGAGCTGTTTTTT
TRBJ1-1,.,few,TRBV29-1,CSVAQGMNTEAFF,TGCAGCGTCGCACAGGGAATGAACACTGAAGCTTTCTTT
TRBJ1-5,.,few,TRBV19,CASTRHYSNQPQHF,TGTGCCAGTACGCGGCATTATAGCAATCAGCCCCAGCATTTT
TRBJ2-7,.,.,TRBV2,CASSLLQGYEQYF,TGTGCCAGCAGTCTTCTACAGGGATACGAGCAGTACTTC
TRBJ2-2,TRBD2,.,TRBV9,CASKGSGRANTGELFF,TGTGCCAGCAAAGGAAGCGGGAGGGCCAACACCGGGGAGCTGTTTTTT
TRBJ2-1,TRBD1,.,TRBV7-2,CASSTDRFNEQFF,TGTGCCAGCAGCACGGACAGGTTTAATGAGCAGTTCTTC
TRBJ1-5,TRBD1,.,TRBV7-9,CASSPDRVPNQPQHF,TGTGCCAGCAGCCCGGACAGGGTGCCAAATCAGCCCCAGCATTTT
TRBJ2-1,TRBD2,.,TRBV19,CASSMGGRNLYNEQFF,TGTGCCAGTAGTATGGGGGGGAGAAACTTGTACAATGAGCAGTTCTTC
TRBJ1-2,TRBD1,.,TRBV18,CASSPPGGRGYTF,TGTGCCAGCTCACCACCAGGGGGCAGGGGCTACACCTTC
TRBJ2-3,TRBD2,once,TRBV19,CASSITSGRSADTQYF,TGTGCCAGTAGTATTACTAGCGGGAGATCGGCAGATACGCAGTATTTT
TRBJ2-1,TRBD2,.,TRBV7-9,CASSMLAGSYNEQFF,TGTGCCAGCAGCATGCTAGCGGGGTCCTACAATGAGCAGTTCTTC
TRBJ2-1,TRBD2,.,TRBV9,CASSVALAERGEQFF,TGTGCCAGCAGCGTAGCACTAGCGGAGAGGGGTGAGCAGTTCTTC
TRBJ1-6,.,.,TRBV5-1,CASSGEANNSPLHF,TGCGCCAGCAGCGGGGAGGCTAATAATTCACCCCTCCACTTT
TRBJ2-7,TRBD2,.,TRBV10-3,CAISESTAAGAGEQYF,TGTGCCATCAGTGAGTCAACGGCAGCGGGAGCTGGCGAGCAGTACTTC
TRBJ2-1,.,.,TRBV29-1,CSVDTGTTSYNEQFF,TGCAGCGTTGACACCGGGACAACCTCCTACAATGAGCAGTTCTTC
TRBJ1-2,TRBD1,few,TRBV25-1,CASSVEDRGELYGYTF,TGTGCCAGCAGTGTGGAGGACAGGGGTGAGCTCTATGGCTACACCTTC
TRBJ2-7,TRBD2,.,TRBV6-5,CASRTSGSSYEQYF,TGTGCCAGCAGGACTAGCGGGAGTTCCTACGAGCAGTACTTC
TRBJ2-2,TRBD2,.,TRBV25-1,CASIGLAGSTGELFF,TGTGCCAGCATAGGACTAGCGGGAAGCACCGGGGAGCTGTTTTTT
TRBJ1-1,TRBD1,many,TRBV7-9,CASSLERTRDRAFF,TGTGCCAGCAGCTTAGAACGAACCCGGGACAGGGCTTTCTTT
TRBJ2-7,TRBD2,.,TRBV6-5,CASRPTSGRAYEQYF,TGTGCCAGCAGACCCACTAGCGGGAGGGCCTACGAGCAGTACTTC
TRBJ1-5,.,once,TRBV27,CASSLRVGSDQPQHF,TGTGCCAGCAGTCTCCGGGTCGGGAGCGATCAGCCCCAGCATTTT
TRBJ2-7,TRBD1,few,TRBV7-9,CASSPRAGGEQYF,TGTGCCAGCAGCCCTCGGGCAGGGGGTGAGCAGTACTTC
TRBJ2-5,TRBD2,once,TRBV6-5,CASSFTSGRGDETQYF,TGTGCCAGCAGTTTCACTAGCGGGAGGGGTGACGAGACCCAGTACTTC
TRBJ2-1,TRBD2,.,TRBV10-1,CASSLAGGRFEDEQFF,TGCGCCAGCAGTTTAGCGGGAGGAAGGTTTGAAGATGAGCAGTTCTTC
TRBJ1-3,.,few,TRBV4-1,CASSQSTVQSSGNTIYF,TGCGCCAGCAGCCAATCGACAGTCCAGAGCTCTGGAAACACCATATATTTT
TRBJ1-2,.,.,TRBV10-2,CASSSSPEAGGYTF,TGCGCCAGCAGCTCCTCTCCGGAGGCCGGGGGCTACACCTTC
TRBJ2-7,.,.,TRBV7-2,CASTPGGSSNYEQYF,TGTGCCAGCACCCCAGGGGGGAGTAGCAATTACGAGCAGTACTTC
TRBJ2-1,.,.,TRBV28,CASSFSLSSYNEQFF,TGTGCCAGCAGTTTTTCCCTGAGCTCCTACAATGAGCAGTTCTTC
TRBJ1-5,.,.,TRBV6-1,CASSESDQPQHF,TGTGCCAGCAGTGAGAGTGATCAGCCCCAGCATTTT
TRBJ1-2,.,.,TRBV9,CASSVEQEPYGYTF,TGTGCCAGCAGCGTAGAACAGGAACCCTATGGCTACACCTTC
TRBJ1-5,.,.,TRBV5-5,CASSLEALGRANQPQHF,TGTGCCAGCAGCTTGGAGGCCCTCGGCAGGGCCAATCAGCCCCAGCATTTT
TRBJ2-3,TRBD2,.,TRBV25-1,CASMPLGGGPYTQYF,TGTGCCAGCATGCCCTTGGGGGGAGGGCCATATACGCAGTATTTT
TRBJ1-3,TRBD1,.,TRBV19,CASSMRDRGNTIYF,TGTGCCAGTAGTATGAGGGACAGGGGAAACACCATATATTTT
TRBJ1-2,.,.,TRBV11-3,CASSLAGNGYTF,TGTGCCAGCAGCTTAGCGGGGAATGGCTACACCTTC